These T cell receptor beta chains were read from a single sample in a study of cytomegalovirus exposure and HLA in healthy donors. Produced via immunoSEQ multiplex PCR; TCRdb's table is partial and in-frame only. The sample includes some 150,000 clones, roughly 77% seen only once; the top ten take 7.7%. The sample consisted of PBMCs. The source of these receptors is a man aged 30 to 39 in good health and CMV-seropositive. CDR3s include the opening cysteine and the closing phenylalanine or tryptophan. D genes are given only for firm matches. Not all rows give a size; the values are once, few, many and, for expanded clones, a class.

j_call,clone_size,d_call,v_call,cdr3_nt,cdr3_aa
TRBJ2-7,-,-,TRBV7-9,TGTGCCAGCAGCTTACAGGCGCCCTACGAGCAGTACTTC,CASSLQAPYEQYF
TRBJ2-2,-,TRBD1,TRBV9,TGTGCCAGCAGCGTCAGGGGACAGGGTAGGGCCGGGGAGCTGTTTTTT,CASSVRGQGRAGELFF
TRBJ1-5,-,-,TRBV6-5,TGTGCCAGCAGTTCTCAGGGATATCAGCCCCAGCATTTT,CASSSQGYQPQHF
TRBJ1-4,-,TRBD1,TRBV28,TGTGCCAGTCGGTTCACCGGGACAGAGGGTGAAAAACTGTTTTTT,CASRFTGTEGEKLFF
TRBJ1-1,few,TRBD1,TRBV13,TGTGCCAGCAGCTTTCAGACAGGGGGTGTCACTGAAGCTTTCTTT,CASSFQTGGVTEAFF
TRBJ1-2,-,-,TRBV1,TGCACCAGCAGCCAGAAAGGGACAGGGGGTAACTATGGCTACACCTTC,CTSSQKGTGGNYGYTF
TRBJ1-3,once,-,TRBV30,TGTGCCTGGAGCCCAGGGTCTCCTGGAAACACCATATATTTT,CAWSPGSPGNTIYF
TRBJ2-5,-,-,TRBV11-2,TGTGCCAGCAGCTTATCGCGGGGGCCGGAACAAGAGACCCAGTACTTC,CASSLSRGPEQETQYF
TRBJ1-5,once,-,TRBV5-6,TGTGCCAGCAGCTTAAGGGCAGGGTTACGGCCCCAGCATTTT,CASSLRAGLRPQHF
TRBJ2-1,-,TRBD1,TRBV7-9,TGTGCCAGCAGCTCCCGGACAGGGAAATTAGACAATGAGCAGTTCTTC,CASSSRTGKLDNEQFF